The 9 T cell receptor beta chains given below trace back to one sample, sequenced in a study of tissue T cells after allogeneic stem cell transplantation. Profiled with immunoSEQ multiplex PCR; TCRdb holds only in-frame clones, not every one. The sample lists about 20,000 clones, 72% occurring once. The sequenced sample was spleen. The receptors were gathered from a female BALB/c mouse in good health. These mice share the MHC haplotype H2-d.

As for this clone: Mouse germline and gene names are used. The observed sequence ends 1 residue before the CDR3 terminus, with the missing tail filled in from the germline J gene. This rearrangement joins TRBV31 to TRBJ1-1, with no clear D. V lost 0 bases and J lost 1, with 6 bases in between. CDR3 length equals 13 residues. Germline loops: CDR1 GKSSPN, CDR2 SITVG. Here the CDR3 reads CAWSLARNTEVFF. The part of the CDR3 DNA that was read is TGTGCCTGGAGTCTAGCCAGAAACACAGAAGTCTTC.

This clone was seen a handful of times. Genes here carry mouse names. Coverage ceases 1 residue before the CDR3 finishes, and the germline J gene fills in the end. The V gene is TRBV24, the J gene TRBJ1-2; TRBD1 matches at 7 bases. The CDR3 runs 14 residues. Per germline, CDR1 KGHTA and CDR2 FRNEEI. The trim removed 6 bases at V and 0 bases at J, leaving 4 bases unmatched. Here the CDR3 reads CASRGGTANSDYTF. The covered CDR3 bases are TGTGCCAGCAGGGGCGGGACAGCAAACTCCGACTACACC.

A remark on this clone: The gene names here belong to mouse. The CDR3 is CATQGALNTGQLYF. The sequenced CDR3 bases are TGTGCCACCCAGGGGGCCTTAAACACCGGGCAGCTCTAC. The rearrangement uses TRBV13-1 and TRBJ2-2, with TRBD1 identical over 8 bases. The sequenced fragment ends 1 residue before the CDR3 boundary, so the rest is inferred from the germline J gene. Trimming at V came to 9 bases and at J to 1 base, leaving 5 bases not matched to a gene. There are 14 residues in the CDR3. Germline-derived CDR1 and CDR2 are NSHNY and SYGAGN.

A note on this clone: All gene names here are mouse names. Read coverage stops 1 residue before the CDR3 terminus; the germline J gene supplies the remainder. The chain links TRBV29 to TRBJ2-5; D is tentatively TRBD1 or TRBD2 (5 bases each). Germline CDR1 MSHET, CDR2 SYDVDS. V gave up 4 bases and J gave up 1 base, with 9 bases separating them. The CDR3 has 14 amino acids. The DNA read from the CDR3 is TGTGCTAGCAGTTCCCCGGGACACCAAGACACCCAGTAC. As protein: CASSSPGHQDTQY. The whole CDR3 protein reads CASSSPGHQDTQYF.

Note on this clone: The genes and germline here are from mouse. Coverage ceases 1 residue before the CDR3 finishes, and the germline J gene fills in the end. The rearrangement uses TRBV29 and TRBJ2-5; TRBD2 is a possible D gene (7 bases). Between the trimmed V and J ends, which lost 2 bases and 6 bases, there was a span of 9 bases. Looked up from germline, CDR1 is MSHET and CDR2 is SYDVDS. This CDR3 region has 13 residues. The part of the CDR3 DNA that was read is TGTGCTAGCAGTTTAGGGGGGCTGGACACCCAGTAC. This gives the protein CASSLGGLDTQY. From start to end, the CDR3 is CASSLGGLDTQYF.

A remark on this clone: These gene names are mouse names. The CDR3 goes on 1 residue after the read ends, and that part is filled in from the germline J gene. V is TRBV13-2 and J is TRBJ2-4, with 7 bases matching TRBD2. This CDR3 has 14 amino acids. J was trimmed by 2 bases and V by 3 bases; bases with no gene match: 3. Looked up from germline, CDR1 is NNHNN and CDR2 is SYGAGS (reference sequence). CDR3 protein: CASGGGTVQNTLYF. The DNA read from the CDR3 is TGTGCCAGCGGTGGGGGGACTGTTCAAAACACCTTGTAC.

Regarding this clone: The gene names here belong to mouse. The CDR3 sequence is CAWSLSRAGYNSPLYF. The DNA read from the CDR3 is TGTGCCTGGAGTCTAAGCAGGGCCGGATATAATTCGCCCCTCTAC. The chain couples TRBV31 to TRBJ1-6, with D perhaps TRBD1 (5 bases). The CDR3 goes on 1 residue after the read ends, and that part is filled in from the germline J gene. TRBJ1-6 is reported as an ORF; its role is uncertain. The CDR3 length is 16 residues. Germline V gene sequence: CDR1 GKSSPN, CDR2 SITVG. Trimming pared 0 bases from V and 4 bases from J, leaving 13 bases between.

As for this clone: All gene names here are mouse names. The read comes to an end 1 residue before the CDR3 does, leaving the germline J gene to fill in the end. This rearrangement joins TRBV4 to TRBJ1-1; 7 bases match TRBD1. V shed 5 bases, J shed 0 bases, and the junction held 6 bases outside the gene matches. Germline values: CDR1 LGHDT, CDR2 YNNKQL (reference sequence). This CDR3 contains 15 residues. The sequenced CDR3 bases are TGTGCCAGCAGCCCTCAGGGACAGACAAACACAGAAGTCTTC. Amino acid sequence: CASSPQGQTNTEVF. The full CDR3 is CASSPQGQTNTEVFF.

On this clone itself: Any gene name here is a mouse gene name. The read terminates 1 residue ahead of where the CDR3 ends, so the germline J gene completes it. The V and J genes are TRBV4 and TRBJ2-1; TRBD2 is a possible D gene (5 bases). Germline loops: CDR1 LGHDT, CDR2 YNNKQL (reference sequence). This CDR3 contains 14 residues. Trimming removed 5 bases from V and 0 bases from J, with 8 bases in between. CDR3: CASSPLVNYAEQFF. The CDR3 bases that were read are TGTGCCAGCAGCCCACTGGTTAACTATGCTGAGCAGTTC.